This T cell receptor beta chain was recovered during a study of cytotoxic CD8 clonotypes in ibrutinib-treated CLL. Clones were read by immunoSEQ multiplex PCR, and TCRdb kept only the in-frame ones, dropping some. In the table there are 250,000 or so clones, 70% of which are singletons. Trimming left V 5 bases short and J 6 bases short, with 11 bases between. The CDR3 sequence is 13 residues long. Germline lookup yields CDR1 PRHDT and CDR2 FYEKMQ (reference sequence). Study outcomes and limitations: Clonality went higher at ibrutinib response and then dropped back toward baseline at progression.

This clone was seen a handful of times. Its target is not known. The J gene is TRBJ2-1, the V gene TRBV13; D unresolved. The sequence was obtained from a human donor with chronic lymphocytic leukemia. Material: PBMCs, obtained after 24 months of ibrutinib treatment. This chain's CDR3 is CASSPTVGNEQFF. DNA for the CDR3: TGTGCCAGCAGCCCTACAGTTGGCAATGAGCAGTTCTTC.